Listed here are 4 T cell receptor beta chains from one sample, sequenced in a study of cytomegalovirus exposure and HLA in healthy donors. With 60 Vbeta and 13 Jbeta primers, the PCR was carried out. Clones were read by immunoSEQ multiplex PCR, and TCRdb kept only the in-frame ones, dropping some. The data contain roughly 100,000 clones, roughly 78% of them singletons. What was sequenced was PBMCs. The receptors derive from a woman aged 40 to 50 in good health and CMV-seronegative.

This clone has a handful of counts. V is TRBV15 and J is TRBJ2-1, with 9 bases identical to TRBD2. J lost 5 bases, V lost 6 bases, and 8 bases had no gene match. The germline V gene has CDR1 LNHNV and CDR2 YYDKDF (reference sequence). CDR3 length: 15 amino acids. This CDR3 is CATSLAGEGNNEQFF. In DNA, the CDR3 is TGTGCCACCAGTTTAGCGGGAGAGGGCAACAATGAGCAGTTCTTC.

This chain links TRBV7-8 with TRBJ2-3; a weak D match, TRBD2 (6 bases). The CDR3 extends over 19 amino acids. Trimming removed 5 bases at V and 5 bases at J, with 29 bases between. In germline, CDR1 is SGHVS, CDR2 FQNEAQ. CDR3 in amino acids: CASSEKGIGDFWGLDTQYF. For the CDR3, the DNA is TGTGCCAGCAGCGAAAAGGGCATTGGGGACTTCTGGGGGTTAGATACGCAGTATTTT.

The V call is TRBV4-1, the J call TRBJ1-1, with D maybe TRBD1 (5 bases). Trimming took off 0 bases at V and 8 bases at J, with 13 bases between the two ends. The length of the CDR3 is 14 residues. Germline CDR1 is MGHRA and CDR2 is YSYEKL. The CDR3 region has the DNA TGCGCCAGCAGCCAAGATCCGGGCCAGGGCGAAGCTTTCTTT. It translates to CASSQDPGQGEAFF.

This rearrangement joins TRBV2 to TRBJ2-3; 13 bases map to TRBD2. Trimming at V came to 6 bases and at J to 2 bases, leaving 2 bases not matched to a gene. The CDR3 covers 15 residues. The V gene's germline CDR1 is SNHLY and CDR2 FYNNEI. In DNA form, the CDR3 reads TGTGCCAGCAGAGGGACTAGCGGGGACACAGATACGCAGTATTTT. Protein product: CASRGTSGDTDTQYF. Looking up the rest from reference TRBV2 and TRBJ2-3 gives the full variable domain: EPEVTQTPSHQVTQMGQEVILRCVPISNHLYFYWYRQILGQKVEFLVSFYNNEISEKSEIFDDQFSVERPDGSNFTLKIRSTKLEDSAMYFCASRGTSGDTDTQYFGPGTRLTVL.